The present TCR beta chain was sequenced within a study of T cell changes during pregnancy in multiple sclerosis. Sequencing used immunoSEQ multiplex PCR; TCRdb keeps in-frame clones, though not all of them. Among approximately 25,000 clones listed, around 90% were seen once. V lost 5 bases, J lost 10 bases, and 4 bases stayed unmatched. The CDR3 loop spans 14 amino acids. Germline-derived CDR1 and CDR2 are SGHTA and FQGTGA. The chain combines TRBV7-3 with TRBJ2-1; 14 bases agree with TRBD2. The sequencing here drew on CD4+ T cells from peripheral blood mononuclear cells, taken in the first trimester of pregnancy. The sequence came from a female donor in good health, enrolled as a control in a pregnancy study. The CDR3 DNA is TGTGCCAGCAGCCCCGGACTAGCGGGGGGCGAGCAGTTCTTC. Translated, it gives CASSPGLAGGEQFF.